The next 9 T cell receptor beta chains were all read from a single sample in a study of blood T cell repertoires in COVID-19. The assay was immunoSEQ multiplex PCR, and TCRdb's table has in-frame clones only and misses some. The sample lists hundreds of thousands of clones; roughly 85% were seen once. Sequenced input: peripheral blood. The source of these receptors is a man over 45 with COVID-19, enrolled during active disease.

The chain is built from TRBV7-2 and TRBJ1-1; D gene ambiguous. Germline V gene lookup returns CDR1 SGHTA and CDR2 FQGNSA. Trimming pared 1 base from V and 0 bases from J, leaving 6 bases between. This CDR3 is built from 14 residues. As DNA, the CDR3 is TGTGCCAGCAGCTTAGTAAACATGAACACTGAAGCTTTCTTT. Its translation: CASSLVNMNTEAFF.

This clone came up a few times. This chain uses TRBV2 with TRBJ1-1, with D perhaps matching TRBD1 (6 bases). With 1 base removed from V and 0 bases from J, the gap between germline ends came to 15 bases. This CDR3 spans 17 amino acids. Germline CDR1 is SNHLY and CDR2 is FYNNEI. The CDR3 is CASSEDDLRDMNTEAFF. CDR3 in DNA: TGTGCCAGCAGTGAAGATGATTTAAGGGACATGAACACTGAAGCTTTCTTT.

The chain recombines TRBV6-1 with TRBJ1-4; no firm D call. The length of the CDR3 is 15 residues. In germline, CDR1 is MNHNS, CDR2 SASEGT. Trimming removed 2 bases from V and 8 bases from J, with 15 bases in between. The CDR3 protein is CASSESRERGEKLFF. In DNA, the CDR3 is TGTGCCAGCAGTGAAAGTCGTGAACGGGGAGAAAAACTGTTTTTT.

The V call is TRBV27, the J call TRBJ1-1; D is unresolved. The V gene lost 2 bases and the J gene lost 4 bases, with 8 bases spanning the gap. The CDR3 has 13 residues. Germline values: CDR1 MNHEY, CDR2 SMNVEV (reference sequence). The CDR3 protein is CASSLNRGTEAFF. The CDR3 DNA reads TGTGCCAGCAGTTTAAACCGGGGCACTGAAGCTTTCTTT.

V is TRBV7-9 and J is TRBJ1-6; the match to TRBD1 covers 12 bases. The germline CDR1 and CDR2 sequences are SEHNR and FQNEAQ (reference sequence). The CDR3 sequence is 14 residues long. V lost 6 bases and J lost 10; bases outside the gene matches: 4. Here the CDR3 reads CASRGTGGLSPLHF. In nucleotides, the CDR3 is TGTGCCAGCAGGGGGACAGGGGGCCTCTCACCCCTCCACTTT.

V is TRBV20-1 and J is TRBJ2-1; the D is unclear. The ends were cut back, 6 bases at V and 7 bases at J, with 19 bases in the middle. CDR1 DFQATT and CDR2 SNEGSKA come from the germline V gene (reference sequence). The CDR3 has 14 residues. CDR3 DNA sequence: TGCAGTGCCAGTAGAGGAAGAGCTGGTAATGAGCAGTTCTTC. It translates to CSASRGRAGNEQFF.

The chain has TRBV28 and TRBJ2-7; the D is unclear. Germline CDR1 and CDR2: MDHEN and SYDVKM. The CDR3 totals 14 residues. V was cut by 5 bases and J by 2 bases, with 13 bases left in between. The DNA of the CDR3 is TGTGCCAGCAGTCCCCGACTGTACCCCTACGAGCAGTACTTC. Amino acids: CASSPRLYPYEQYF.

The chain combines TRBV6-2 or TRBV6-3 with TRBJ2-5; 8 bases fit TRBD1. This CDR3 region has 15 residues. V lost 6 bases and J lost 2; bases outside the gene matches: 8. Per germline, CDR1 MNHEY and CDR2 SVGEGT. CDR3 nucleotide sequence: TGTGCCAGCAGCTCGACAGGGGCCGCACAAGAGACCCAGTACTTC. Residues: CASSSTGAAQETQYF.

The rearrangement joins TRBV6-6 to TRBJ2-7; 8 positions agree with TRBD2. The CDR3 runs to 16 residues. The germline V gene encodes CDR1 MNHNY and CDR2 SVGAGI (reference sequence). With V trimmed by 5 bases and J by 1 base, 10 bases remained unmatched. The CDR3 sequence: CASSVSGRGASYEQYF. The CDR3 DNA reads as TGTGCCAGCAGTGTCTCTGGGCGGGGGGCTTCCTACGAGCAGTACTTC.